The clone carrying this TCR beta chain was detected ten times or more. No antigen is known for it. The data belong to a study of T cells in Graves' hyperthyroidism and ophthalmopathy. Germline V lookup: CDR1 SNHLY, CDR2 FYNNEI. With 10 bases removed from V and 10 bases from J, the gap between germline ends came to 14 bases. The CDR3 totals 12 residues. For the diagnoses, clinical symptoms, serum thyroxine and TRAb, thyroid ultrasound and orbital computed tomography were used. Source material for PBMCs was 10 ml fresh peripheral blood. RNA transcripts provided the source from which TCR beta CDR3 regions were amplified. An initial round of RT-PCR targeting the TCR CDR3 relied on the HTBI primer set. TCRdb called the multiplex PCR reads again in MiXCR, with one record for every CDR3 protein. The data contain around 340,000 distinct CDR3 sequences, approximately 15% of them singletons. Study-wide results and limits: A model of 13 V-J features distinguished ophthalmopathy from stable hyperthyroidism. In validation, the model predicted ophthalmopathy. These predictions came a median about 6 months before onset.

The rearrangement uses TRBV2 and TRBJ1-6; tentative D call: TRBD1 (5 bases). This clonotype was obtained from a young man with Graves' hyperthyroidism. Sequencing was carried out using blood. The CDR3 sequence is CATRGRRSPLHF. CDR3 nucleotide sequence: TGTGCCACGCGGGGACGGCGGTCACCCCTCCACTTT.